Following are 15 T cell receptor beta chains from one sample sequenced in a study of blood T cell repertoires in COVID-19. Profiling relied on immunoSEQ multiplex PCR, and the TCRdb table lists in-frame clones only, not all of them. The repertoire consists of roughly 430,000 clones, with nearly 90% occurring once and the leading ten covering over 2%. Sequenced input: PBMCs or T cells enriched from blood (not recorded which). The receptors here all came from a woman between 40 and 50 years old with acute COVID-19.

J is TRBJ1-1 and V is TRBV7-9, with 7 bases identical to TRBD1. The CDR3 is 13 residues long. Per the germline V gene, CDR1 is SEHNR and CDR2 is FQNEAQ (reference sequence). Trimming cost V 5 bases and J 5 bases; bases outside gene matches: 5. The chain's CDR3 is CASSVPGGTEAFF. The CDR3 nucleotides are TGTGCCAGCAGCGTACCAGGGGGGACTGAAGCTTTCTTT.

CDR3 residues: CASSAISGGAADTQYF. CDR3 coding DNA: TGTGCCAGCAGCGCGATTAGCGGGGGGGCGGCAGATACGCAGTATTTT. The V and J genes are TRBV9 and TRBJ2-3; 11 bases are a match to TRBD2. Losses at the gene ends were 3 bases for V and 4 bases for J; bases not matched to a gene: 7. This CDR3 is 16 amino acids long. Germline V gene data show CDR1 as SGDLS and CDR2 as YYNGEE.

This chain links TRBV18 with TRBJ2-7; TRBD1 matches at 11 bases. The V segment lost 6 bases and the J segment 4 bases; nucleotides outside the gene matches: 8. This CDR3 region has 15 residues. Germline lookup yields CDR1 KGHSH and CDR2 LQKENI. CDR3 protein: CASSPGQGAPYEQYF. CDR3 nucleotides: TGTGCCAGCTCTCCCGGACAGGGGGCACCTTACGAGCAGTACTTC.

The J gene is TRBJ2-5, the V gene TRBV14; tentatively, D is TRBD2 (5 bases). The V end lost 10 bases, the J end lost 6 bases, and 12 bases lay between the germline ends. Germline CDR1 SGHDN, CDR2 FVKESK. This CDR3 comprises 11 residues. The CDR3 sequence: CATRGWQTQYF. CDR3 DNA sequence: TGTGCCACAAGAGGGTGGCAGACCCAGTACTTC.

The chain combines TRBV10-2 with TRBJ1-6; a weak D match, TRBD1 (6 bases). Trimming left V 3 bases short and J 5 bases short, with 11 bases between. This CDR3 has 15 amino acids. Germline CDR1 is WSHSY and CDR2 is SAAADI. CDR3 residues: CASSDSDSNNSPLHF. CDR3 DNA sequence: TGCGCCAGCAGTGACTCGGACAGTAATAATTCACCCCTCCACTTT.

For this clone: A clone one base away is much larger, so this may be a read error. This rearrangement joins TRBV5-5 to TRBJ1-1, with 9 bases that match TRBD1. The CDR3 has 15 residues. V gave up 4 bases and J gave up 1 base; unmatched junction bases: 5. Per the germline V gene, CDR1 is SGHKS and CDR2 is YYEKEE (reference sequence). CDR3 DNA sequence: TGTGCCAGCAGCCCCCAGGACAGGGGGAACACTGAAGCTTTCTTT. Its protein product is CASSPQDRGNTEAFF. Based on the CDR3 plus reference TRBV5-5 and TRBJ1-1, the full variable domain is DAGVTQSPTHLIKTRGQQVTLRCSPISGHKSVSWYQQVLGQGPQFIFQYYEKEERGRGNFPDRFSARQFPNYSSELNVNALLLGDSALYLCASSPQDRGNTEAFFGQGTRLTVV.

The rearrangement uses TRBV6-5 and TRBJ2-7, with 10 bases matching TRBD1. V gave up 0 bases and J gave up 4 bases; unmatched junction bases: 3. Germline V gene data show CDR1 as MNHEY and CDR2 as SVGAGI. The CDR3 runs 15 residues. CDR3 sequence reads: CASSYSGQGFYEQYF. The CDR3 coding sequence is TGTGCCAGCAGTTACTCGGGACAGGGGTTTTACGAGCAGTACTTC.

This clone was seen a handful of times. The chain combines TRBV2 with TRBJ1-5; weak D call: TRBD1 (5 bases). The CDR3 totals 16 residues. The germline gives CDR1 SNHLY, CDR2 FYNNEI. Trimming pared 3 bases from V and 3 bases from J, leaving 15 bases between. The CDR3 DNA is TGTGCCAGCAGTGATGGGCTGGGGGGATTCAATCAGCCCCAGCATTTT. Translated: CASSDGLGGFNQPQHF.

V gene TRBV5-1 combines with J gene TRBJ1-1; 10 nucleotides agree with TRBD1. CDR3 length equals 13 residues. Germline-derived CDR1 and CDR2 are SGHRS and YFSETQ. J was trimmed by 3 bases and V by 9 bases; bases with no gene match: 5. Here the CDR3 DNA reads TGCGCCACCTCCGGGACAGGGGACACTGAAGCTTTCTTT. Protein sequence: CATSGTGDTEAFF.

This sequence joins TRBV28 and TRBJ1-5, with 7 positions matching TRBD1. This CDR3 has 15 residues. Germline V gene data show CDR1 as MDHEN and CDR2 as SYDVKM. With 8 bases clipped from V and 3 bases from J, the junction kept 10 bases outside the gene matches. For the CDR3, the DNA is TGTGCCAGCGGCGACGGACAGGTCCCCAATCAGCCCCAGCATTTT. Its protein is CASGDGQVPNQPQHF.

The chain couples TRBV5-1 to TRBJ2-5; D is perhaps TRBD2 (6 bases). Germline lookup yields CDR1 SGHRS and CDR2 YFSETQ. Trimming took off 4 bases at V and 4 bases at J, with 11 bases between the two ends. The CDR3 contains 13 residues. The CDR3 region has the DNA TGCGCCAGCAGCCCAGGGACTTCAGAGACCCAGTACTTC. Its protein product is CASSPGTSETQYF. Looking up the rest from reference TRBV5-1 and TRBJ2-5 gives the full variable domain: KAGVTQTPRYLIKTRGQQVTLSCSPISGHRSVSWYQQTPGQGLQFLFEYFSETQRNKGNFPGRFSGRQFSNSRSEMNVSTLELGDSALYLCASSPGTSETQYFGPGTRLLVL.

The chain couples TRBV4-1 to TRBJ2-2, with 8 bases identical to TRBD2. The CDR3 runs to 18 residues. Germline loops: CDR1 MGHRA, CDR2 YSYEKL. V gave up 1 base and J gave up 7 bases; unmatched junction bases: 14. The CDR3 sequence: CASSQVYLRGGKVGELFF. The CDR3 DNA sequence: TGCGCCAGCAGCCAAGTTTACCTCCGGGGGGGTAAGGTCGGGGAGCTGTTTTTT.

The chain carries TRBV5-4 and TRBJ1-1; D unresolved. V shed 1 base and J shed 4 bases, with 11 bases lying between them. CDR1 is SGHNT and CDR2 is YYREEE in the germline V gene (reference sequence). The CDR3 totals 14 residues. CDR3 coding DNA: TGTGCCAGCAGCTTGCAGTTATCGGGCACTGAAGCTTTCTTT. Its translation is CASSLQLSGTEAFF.

This rearrangement joins TRBV6-5 to TRBJ2-7, with 10 bases lining up with TRBD1. Germline CDR1 reads MNHEY; CDR2 reads SVGAGI. This CDR3 is built from 15 residues. With 7 bases clipped from V and 2 bases from J, the junction kept 8 bases outside the gene matches. The CDR3 protein is CASNLIGTGAYEQYF. For the CDR3, the DNA is TGTGCCAGCAACCTCATCGGGACAGGGGCCTACGAGCAGTACTTC.

The chain has TRBV3-1 (or the pseudogene TRBV3-2) and TRBJ1-6, with a weak D call TRBD1 (6 bases). Trimming stripped 6 bases from V and 2 bases from J, with 11 bases between. Germline values: CDR1 LGHDT, CDR2 YNNKEL (reference sequence). This CDR3 has 15 amino acids. The CDR3 protein is CASSEGGPYNSPLHF. The CDR3, as DNA: TGTGCCAGCAGTGAGGGGGGGCCCTATAATTCACCCCTCCACTTT.